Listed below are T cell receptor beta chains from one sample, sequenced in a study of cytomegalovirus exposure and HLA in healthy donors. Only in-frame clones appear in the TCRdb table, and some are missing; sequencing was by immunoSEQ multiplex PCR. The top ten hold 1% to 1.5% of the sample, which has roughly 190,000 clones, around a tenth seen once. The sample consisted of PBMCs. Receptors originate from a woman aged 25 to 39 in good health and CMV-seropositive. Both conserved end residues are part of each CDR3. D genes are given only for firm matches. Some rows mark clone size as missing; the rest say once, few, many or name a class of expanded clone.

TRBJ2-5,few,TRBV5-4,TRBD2,CASSLEEVAGAETQYF,TGTGCCAGCAGCTTGGAGGAGGTGGCGGGAGCAGAGACCCAGTACTTC
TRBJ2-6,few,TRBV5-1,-,CASSLLSSGANVLTF,TGCGCCAGCAGCCTGCTTAGCTCTGGGGCCAACGTCCTGACTTTC
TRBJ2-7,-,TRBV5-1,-,CASSFAESYEQYF,TGCGCCAGCAGCTTCGCAGAATCCTACGAGCAGTACTTC
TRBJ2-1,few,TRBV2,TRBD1,CASSDRQGKASWQFF,TGTGCCAGCAGTGACCGACAGGGGAAGGCGAGCTGGCAGTTCTTC
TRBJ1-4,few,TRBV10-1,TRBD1,CASSESGTGATNEKLFF,TGCGCCAGCAGTGAATCCGGGACAGGGGCAACTAATGAAAAACTGTTTTTT
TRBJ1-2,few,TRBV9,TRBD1,CASSFNRDRRNYGYTF,TGTGCCAGCAGCTTCAACCGGGACAGGCGAAACTATGGCTACACCTTC
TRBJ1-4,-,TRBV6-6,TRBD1,CASSNPTGERKLFF,TGTGCCAGCAGTAACCCTACAGGGGAACGAAAACTGTTTTTT
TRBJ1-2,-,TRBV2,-,CASISSSPLFPPRANYGYTF,TGTGCCAGCATCTCCTCCAGCCCACTTTTTCCCCCCAGGGCCAACTATGGCTACACCTTC
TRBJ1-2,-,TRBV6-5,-,CASSYGGYGYTF,TGTGCCAGCAGTTACGGGGGGTATGGCTACACCTTC
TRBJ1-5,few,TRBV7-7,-,CASPTLDGNQPQHF,TGTGCCAGCCCTACACTTGACGGGAATCAGCCCCAGCATTTT